The rows below give T cell receptor beta chains drawn from one sample of a study of cytotoxic CD8 clonotypes in ibrutinib-treated CLL. Assay used: immunoSEQ multiplex PCR; TCRdb lists only in-frame clones, some missing. The sample has 65,000 to 80,000 clones; over 80% are singletons. This sample comprised PBMCs, obtained after 24 months of ibrutinib treatment. The receptors shown here come from a human donor with chronic lymphocytic leukemia. CDR3s leave out the opening cysteine and the closing phenylalanine or tryptophan. A D gene is named only where the DNA matches it firmly. Size tells how often a clone was seen (once, few, many) or the class of an expanded clone, and some rows leave it out.

TRBV7-8	TRBD1	TRBJ2-1	-	ASGRGKKNEQF
TRBV7-8	-	TRBJ2-7	once	ASSLRDNAYEQY
TRBV4-1	-	TRBJ2-3	-	ASSQEGNRENSDTQY
TRBV7-3	TRBD2	TRBJ2-2	-	ASSRIAGGAAELF
TRBV11-1	TRBD2	TRBJ2-3	-	ASSGRPAGGTDTQY
TRBV6-1	-	TRBJ2-3	-	ASSPVQDTQY
TRBV18	-	TRBJ1-5	-	ASSPSGANQPQH
TRBV4-2	-	TRBJ2-6	-	ASSRDSGSGANVLT
TRBV5-6	TRBD2	TRBJ2-1	once	ASSRTSVEQF
TRBV9	-	TRBJ1-4	-	ASSVQPNEKLF
TRBV9	-	TRBJ2-1	few	ASGQSGSYNEQF
TRBV11-2	-	TRBJ2-1	once	ASSFIAADEQF
TRBV2	TRBD2	TRBJ2-1	-	ASLSGSHYNEQF
TRBV28	-	TRBJ1-1	-	ASSLGFGQAF
TRBV7-2	TRBD1	TRBJ1-5	-	ASSWGGTGVGQPQH
TRBV9	-	TRBJ2-6	-	ASSVGGANVLT